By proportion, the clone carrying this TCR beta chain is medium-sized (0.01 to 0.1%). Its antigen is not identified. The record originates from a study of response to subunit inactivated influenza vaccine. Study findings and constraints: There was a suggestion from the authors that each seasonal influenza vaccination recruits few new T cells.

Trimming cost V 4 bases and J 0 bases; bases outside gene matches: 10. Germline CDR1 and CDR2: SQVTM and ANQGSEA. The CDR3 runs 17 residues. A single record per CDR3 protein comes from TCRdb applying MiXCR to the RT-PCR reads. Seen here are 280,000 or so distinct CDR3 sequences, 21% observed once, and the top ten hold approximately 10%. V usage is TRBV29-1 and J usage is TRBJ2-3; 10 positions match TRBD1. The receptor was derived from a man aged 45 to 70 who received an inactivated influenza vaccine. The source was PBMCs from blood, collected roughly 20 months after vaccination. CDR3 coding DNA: TGCAGCGTTGGTGACAGGGGGCGTCTTTCTAGCACAGATACGCAGTATTTT. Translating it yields CSVGDRGRLSSTDTQYF.